Each of the 28 T cell receptor beta chains below was sequenced from the same sample in a study of OX40 agonist ivuxolimab in advanced cancers. Library preparation used the immunoSEQ multiplex PCR assay. Here the immuneACCESS table is served through TCRdb, limited to in-frame sequences with V and J called. Missing clones are a known gap in these copies; in checked studies unresolved V genes cover under half, and the rest lacks a known reason. The sample profile shows roughly 17,000 clones; roughly three quarters of them were found once. 9.5% to 15% of the sample is held by the ten biggest clonotypes. The sequencing used CD4+ or CD8+ T cells sorted from blood, collected in a trial of the OX40 agonist ivuxolimab. The receptors were sampled from an adult with an advanced solid tumor such as melanoma, head and neck, liver or kidney cancer.

This sequence joins TRBV9 and TRBJ2-3; no firm D call. The CDR3 has 16 amino acids. V was shortened by 0 bases and J by 2 bases, with 13 bases between the two germline ends. The germline V gene encodes CDR1 SGDLS and CDR2 YYNGEE. The CDR3 DNA reads as TGTGCCAGCAGCGTAGCTCCCCCATTTACCACAGATACGCAGTATTTT. It specifies CASSVAPPFTTDTQYF.

With regard to this clone: Other DNA sequences within the sample encode an identical CDR3. The chain employs TRBV11-2 and TRBJ2-5; the D is unclear. The V gene lost 1 base and the J gene lost 5 bases, with 5 bases spanning the gap. The V gene's germline CDR1 is SGHAT and CDR2 FQNNGV. The CDR3 covers 12 residues. This chain's CDR3 is CASSLVGETQYF. In DNA form, the CDR3 reads TGTGCCAGCAGCTTAGTGGGCGAGACCCAGTACTTC.

V and J are TRBV11-2 and TRBJ2-2; 7 nucleotides line up with TRBD1. Unmatched junction bases numbered 7, after V lost 0 bases and J lost 3 bases. Germline CDR1 and CDR2: SGHAT and FQNNGV. This CDR3 is built from 17 residues. The CDR3 DNA sequence: TGTGCCAGCAGCTTAGACTCAGGGGGAATAGACACCGGGGAGCTGTTTTTT. Its translation: CASSLDSGGIDTGELFF.

V is TRBV11-2 and J is TRBJ2-2, with D unclear. The CDR3 spans 15 residues. Germline CDR1 is SGHAT and CDR2 is FQNNGV. V lost 2 bases and J 4 bases, leaving 11 bases between the germline ends. The CDR3 loop reads CASSLYMGSTGELFF. CDR3 in DNA: TGTGCCAGCAGCTTATATATGGGGTCCACCGGGGAGCTGTTTTTT.

The CDR3, as DNA: TGTGCCAGCAGTTTGGGCAGTTTATACGAGCAGTACTTC. It specifies CASSLGSLYEQYF. V usage is TRBV27 and J usage is TRBJ2-7, with D unclear. Trimming left V 3 bases short and J 4 bases short, with 10 bases between. Germline CDR1 MNHEY, CDR2 SMNVEV (reference sequence). The CDR3 runs 13 residues.

CDR3 nucleotide sequence: TGTGCCAGCAGTTATATGACAGGGGGCGCTGAAGCTTTCTTT. It codes for CASSYMTGGAEAFF. This chain connects TRBV5-4 to TRBJ1-1, with 10 bases identical to TRBD1. CDR3 length equals 14 residues. V gave up 5 bases and J gave up 6 bases; unmatched junction bases: 7. Germline V gives CDR1 SGHNT, CDR2 YYREEE (reference sequence).

The V gene is TRBV7-9, the J gene TRBJ2-2; no clear D. Germline V gene sequence: CDR1 SEHNR, CDR2 FQNEAQ (reference sequence). The ends were cut back, 3 bases at V and 2 bases at J, with 13 bases in the middle. There are 16 residues in the CDR3. In nucleotides, the CDR3 is TGTGCCAGCAGCTTCGAACAGAGACTTAACACCGGGGAGCTGTTTTTT. Translation gives CASSFEQRLNTGELFF.

The count of this clone is one. Other nucleotide sequences from this sample produce the same CDR3. This sequence joins TRBV4-1 and TRBJ1-2; tentative D call: TRBD1 (5 bases). Trimming stripped 1 base from V and 5 bases from J, with 8 bases between. Per germline, CDR1 MGHRA and CDR2 YSYEKL. The CDR3 covers 13 residues. The CDR3 here is CASSQGQGYGYTF. In DNA form, the CDR3 reads TGCGCCAGCAGCCAAGGGCAGGGATATGGCTACACCTTC.

V and J are TRBV4-3 and TRBJ2-1; 11 bases agree with TRBD1. The V and J ends lost 4 bases and 7 bases, in that order; junction bases with no gene match: 3. The CDR3 covers 14 residues. Germline values: CDR1 LGHNA, CDR2 YSLEER. The CDR3 DNA reads as TGCGCCAGCAGCCCCGGGACAGGGGGAAATGAGCAGTTCTTC. Translation gives CASSPGTGGNEQFF.

The chain carries TRBV7-2 and TRBJ1-1; a possible D gene is TRBD1 (6 bases). The V gene's germline CDR1 is SGHTA and CDR2 FQGNSA. Between the trimmed V and J ends, which lost 5 bases and 2 bases, there was a span of 9 bases. This CDR3 has 13 amino acids. This CDR3 reads CASSGGFNTEAFF. CDR3 sequence (DNA): TGTGCCAGCAGCGGGGGCTTTAACACTGAAGCTTTCTTT.

The chain joins TRBV27 to TRBJ1-5; unclear D gene. The CDR3 is made up of 20 amino acids. Germline V gene data show CDR1 as MNHEY and CDR2 as SMNVEV (reference sequence). V was clipped by 4 bases and J by 0 bases, with 25 bases between them. The CDR3 is CASSYSSPYSPDDSNQPQHF. The CDR3 DNA follows: TGTGCCAGCAGTTACTCAAGCCCTTATTCCCCGGATGATAGCAATCAGCCCCAGCATTTT.

This clone occurred once. The CDR3, as DNA: TGTGCCAGCAGTTCGGCCCGACAGGTTCGCAGCTCCTACGAGCAGTACTTC. This gives the protein CASSSARQVRSSYEQYF. V gene TRBV27 combines with J gene TRBJ2-7, with D tentatively TRBD1 (6 bases). Trimming stripped 4 bases from V and 0 bases from J, with 19 bases between. The CDR3 is made up of 17 amino acids. The germline V gene has CDR1 MNHEY and CDR2 SMNVEV (reference sequence).

The rearrangement joins TRBV27 to TRBJ2-2, with a tentative D call TRBD2 (5 bases). Germline CDR1 reads MNHEY; CDR2 reads SMNVEV (reference sequence). Trimming removed 3 bases from V and 7 bases from J, with 9 bases in between. The CDR3 consists of 13 residues. The CDR3 region is CASSLSGVGELFF. Written as DNA, the CDR3 is TGTGCCAGCAGTTTGTCCGGGGTCGGGGAGCTGTTTTTT.

The chain has TRBV6-5 and TRBJ1-5; D may be TRBD1 (5 bases). The germline CDR1 and CDR2 sequences are MNHEY and SVGAGI. The CDR3 has 13 amino acids. V dropped 8 bases and J dropped 5 bases, with 13 bases sitting between them. The CDR3 nucleotides are TGTGCCAGCGGGGCCCTCACCCATCAGCCCCAGCATTTT. Protein: CASGALTHQPQHF.

The chain recombines TRBV7-6 with TRBJ2-7, with 9 nucleotides matching TRBD2. CDR1 is SGHVS, CDR2 FNYEAQ, per germline. The CDR3 is 16 amino acids. J lost 3 bases, V lost 1 base, and 7 bases had no gene match. CDR3 amino acids: CASSLDGSGGSYEQYF. The CDR3 DNA follows: TGTGCCAGCAGCTTAGACGGAAGCGGGGGGAGCTACGAGCAGTACTTC.

This clone was observed a few times. The chain has TRBV19 and TRBJ2-1, with 11 bases aligning to TRBD1. Trimming cost V 5 bases and J 6 bases; bases outside gene matches: 3. Per germline, CDR1 LNHDA and CDR2 SQIVND (reference sequence). CDR3 length: 14 amino acids. The CDR3 sequence: CASSLGTGGNEQFF. The CDR3 DNA sequence: TGTGCCAGTAGTCTAGGGACAGGGGGCAATGAGCAGTTCTTC.

The sample holds one count of this clone. CDR3 region: CASSLSGDNEKLFF. DNA for the CDR3: TGTGCCAGCAGTTTATCAGGGGATAATGAAAAACTGTTTTTT. The chain has TRBV27 and TRBJ1-4; D perhaps matches TRBD1 (5 bases). Trimming stripped 0 bases from V and 4 bases from J, with 6 bases between. The germline CDR1 and CDR2 sequences are MNHEY and SMNVEV (reference sequence). This CDR3 spans 14 amino acids.

The chain joins TRBV21-1 to TRBJ1-1. TRBV21-1 is an annotated pseudogene. This CDR3 contains 13 residues. The CDR3 protein is CASSKLGPGMAFF. CDR3 DNA sequence: TGTGCCAGCAGCAAATTGGGACCAGGGATGGCTTTCTTT.

This rearrangement joins TRBV4-2 to TRBJ2-1; 7 bases are shared with TRBD2. The CDR3 spans 17 residues. Trimming took 3 bases from V and 3 from J; bases not matched to a gene: 11. CDR1 is LGHNA, CDR2 YNFKEQ, per germline. CDR3 sequence reads: CASSHPQSWEGYNEQFF. The CDR3 DNA reads TGTGCCAGCAGCCATCCTCAGAGTTGGGAGGGCTACAATGAGCAGTTCTTC.

The J gene is TRBJ2-1, the V gene TRBV11-2, with 11 bases lining up with TRBD2. V shed 3 bases and J 6 bases; nucleotides not matched to a gene: 7. Germline V CDR1 and CDR2: SGHAT, FQNNGV. The CDR3 is 16 amino acids. Here the CDR3 reads CASSLLAGGRSNEQFF. Written as DNA, the CDR3 is TGTGCCAGCAGCTTGTTAGCGGGGGGGCGGTCCAATGAGCAGTTCTTC.

This chain links TRBV30 with TRBJ2-6, with 9 bases matching TRBD1. After removal of 8 bases from V and 1 base from J, the junction contained 12 bases not matched to a gene. This CDR3 spans 17 amino acids. Germline V gene sequence: CDR1 GTSNPN, CDR2 SVGIG (reference sequence). The CDR3 spells CARYSGTGRSGANVLTF. The CDR3, as DNA: TGTGCCCGCTACTCCGGGACAGGGAGATCTGGGGCCAACGTCCTGACTTTC.

The chain recombines TRBV5-1 with TRBJ1-2, with 8 bases lining up with TRBD1. Germline trimming cut 7 bases from V and 3 bases from J; bases unmatched to any gene: 14. This CDR3 contains 16 residues. Germline assignment: CDR1 SGHRS and CDR2 YFSETQ. CDR3 sequence (DNA): TGCGCCAGCGAGGGTCTAACAGGGGGGACAGACTATGGCTACACCTTC. Amino acid sequence: CASEGLTGGTDYGYTF.

The rearrangement uses TRBV2 and TRBJ1-2; the D is unclear. This CDR3 region has 14 residues. Trimming pared 1 base from V and 3 bases from J, leaving 9 bases between. Looked up from germline, CDR1 is SNHLY and CDR2 is FYNNEI. The CDR3 region is CASSEGLGDYGYTF. The CDR3 region has the DNA TGTGCCAGCAGTGAAGGTCTAGGAGACTATGGCTACACCTTC. Using reference TRBV2 and TRBJ1-2 for the parts outside the CDR3, the full variable domain is EPEVTQTPSHQVTQMGQEVILRCVPISNHLYFYWYRQILGQKVEFLVSFYNNEISEKSEIFDDQFSVERPDGSNFTLKIRSTKLEDSAMYFCASSEGLGDYGYTFGSGTRLTVV.

The gene calls are TRBV27 and TRBJ1-1, with a possible D match to TRBD1 (5 bases). CDR3 size: 15 residues. V shed 4 bases and J shed 1 base, with 13 bases lying between them. Germline loops: CDR1 MNHEY, CDR2 SMNVEV (reference sequence). Here the CDR3 reads CASSSLGGWNTEAFF. As DNA, the CDR3 is TGTGCCAGCAGTTCCCTGGGGGGTTGGAACACTGAAGCTTTCTTT.

A few counts support this clone. The genes are TRBV11-3 and TRBJ2-7; D is perhaps TRBD2 (5 bases). V was shortened by 0 bases and J by 0 bases, with 9 bases between the two germline ends. Germline V gene sequence: CDR1 SGHNT, CDR2 YENEEA. This CDR3 has 15 amino acids. In DNA form, the CDR3 reads TGTGCCAGCAGCTTAGAGTCGGGGAACTCCTACGAGCAGTACTTC. Translating it yields CASSLESGNSYEQYF.

The chain is built from TRBV4-1 and TRBJ1-4; D ambiguous. The germline V gene has CDR1 MGHRA and CDR2 YSYEKL. V lost 1 base, J lost 5 bases, and 5 bases lay in between. The CDR3 covers 13 residues. The CDR3 nucleotides are TGCGCCAGCAGCCAAGTGGAGAATGAAAAACTGTTTTTT. Amino acids: CASSQVENEKLFF.

This chain connects TRBV6-5 to TRBJ2-7; D may match TRBD1 or TRBD2 (5 bases each). The germline gives CDR1 MNHEY, CDR2 SVGAGI. The CDR3 extends over 12 amino acids. Deletions cut 8 bases from V and 6 bases from J, with 14 bases between. CDR3 sequence reads: CASSREGSEQYF. For the CDR3, the DNA is TGTGCCAGCTCCCGAGAGGGGAGCGAGCAGTACTTC.

The V call is TRBV7-8, the J call TRBJ2-1, with TRBD1 matching over 8 bases. The CDR3 runs to 17 residues. Per the germline V gene, CDR1 is SGHVS and CDR2 is FQNEAQ. V trimming: 4 bases; J trimming: 10 bases; junction bases outside the gene matches: 18. In nucleotides, the CDR3 is TGTGCCAGCAGCTGGAGGACCACGGGACAGGTGCTAATCGAGCAGTTCTTC. This gives the protein CASSWRTTGQVLIEQFF. Complete variable domain (other parts from reference TRBV7-8 and TRBJ2-1): GAGVSQSPRYKVAKRGQDVALRCDPISGHVSLFWYQQALGQGPEFLTYFQNEAQLDKSGLPSDRFFAERPEGSVSTLKIQRTQQEDSAVYLCASSWRTTGQVLIEQFFGPGTRLTVL.